The clone carrying this T cell receptor beta chain is medium-sized within its sample. Its antigen is undetermined. The sample originates from a study of a mutant IDH1 vaccine in newly diagnosed glioma. Background on the study: Treated patients comprised 62.5% males and approximately 38% females, mean age 40.4 years.

V was trimmed by 2 bases and J by 9 bases, leaving 10 bases between them. Germline assignment: CDR1 SGHRS and CDR2 YFSETQ. The CDR3 runs 12 residues. Assay: immunoSEQ multiplex PCR; the TCRdb copy retains only in-frame clones and omits some. This sample has tens of thousands of clones, with more than 75% found just once. Time point meaning: week 23, last vaccination. Topical imiquimod was applied with each vaccine dose, which held 300 ug of mutant IDH1 20-mer peptide. In every donor, the tumor was a new WHO grade 3 or 4 IDH1-mutant, ATRX-lost astrocytoma. This sequence originates from a man younger than 40 with glioma. The chain is built from TRBV5-1 and TRBJ2-3, with D possibly TRBD2 on 5 matching bases. The specimen comprised PBMCs, sampled from a glioma patient whose treatment included an IDH1 peptide vaccine. CDR3 amino acids: CASSLEGSTQYF. The CDR3 DNA reads as TGCGCCAGCAGCTTAGAGGGAAGCACGCAGTATTTT. Full variable domain (remainder filled in from reference TRBV5-1 and TRBJ2-3): KAGVTQTPRYLIKTRGQQVTLSCSPISGHRSVSWYQQTPGQGLQFLFEYFSETQRNKGNFPGRFSGRQFSNSRSEMNVSTLELGDSALYLCASSLEGSTQYFGPGTRLTVL.